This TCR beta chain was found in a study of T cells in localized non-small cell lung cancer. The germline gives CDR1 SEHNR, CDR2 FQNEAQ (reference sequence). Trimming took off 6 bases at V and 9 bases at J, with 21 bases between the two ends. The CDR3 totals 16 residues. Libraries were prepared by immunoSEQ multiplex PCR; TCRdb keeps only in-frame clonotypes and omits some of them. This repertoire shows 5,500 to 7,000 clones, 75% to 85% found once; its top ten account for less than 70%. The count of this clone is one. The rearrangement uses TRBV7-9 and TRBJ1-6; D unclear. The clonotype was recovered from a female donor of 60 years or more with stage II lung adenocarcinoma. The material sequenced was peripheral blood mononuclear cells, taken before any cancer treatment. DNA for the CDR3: TGTGCCAGCAGTTCAACCGGACGGGCGATGGGTTCACCCCTCCACTTT. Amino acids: CASSSTGRAMGSPLHF.